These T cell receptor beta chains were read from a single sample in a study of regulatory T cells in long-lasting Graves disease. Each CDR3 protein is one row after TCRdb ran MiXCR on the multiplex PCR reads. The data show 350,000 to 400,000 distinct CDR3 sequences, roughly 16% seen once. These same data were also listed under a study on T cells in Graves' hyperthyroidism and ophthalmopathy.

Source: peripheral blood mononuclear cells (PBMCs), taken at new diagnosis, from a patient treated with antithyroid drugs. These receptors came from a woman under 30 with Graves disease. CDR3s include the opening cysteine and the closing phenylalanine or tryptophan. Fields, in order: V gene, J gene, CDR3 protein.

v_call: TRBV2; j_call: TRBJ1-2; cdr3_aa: CASRIRQGWDYGYTF
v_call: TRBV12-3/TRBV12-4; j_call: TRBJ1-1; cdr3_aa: CASTSPDWNTEAFF
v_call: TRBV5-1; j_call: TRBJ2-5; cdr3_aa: CASSPGSVGETQYF
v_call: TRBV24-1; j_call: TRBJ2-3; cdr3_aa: CATSDPIGGRGSDTQYF
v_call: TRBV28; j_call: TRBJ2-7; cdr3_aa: CASSFPGTAYEQYF
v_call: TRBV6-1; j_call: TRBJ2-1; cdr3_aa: CASGTSGRNEQFF
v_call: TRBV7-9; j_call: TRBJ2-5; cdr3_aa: CASSPAGGLPRETQYF
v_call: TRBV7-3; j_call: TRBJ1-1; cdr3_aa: CASSSGTGRVAEAFF
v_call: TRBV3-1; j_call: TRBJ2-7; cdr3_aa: CASSHPGQGANEQYF
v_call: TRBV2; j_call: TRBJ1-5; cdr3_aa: CASSEWAGNQPQHF
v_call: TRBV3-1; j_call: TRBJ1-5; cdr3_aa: CASSCYPGLSRYSNQPQHF
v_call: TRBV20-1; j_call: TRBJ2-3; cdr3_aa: CSAPLASGTTDTQYF
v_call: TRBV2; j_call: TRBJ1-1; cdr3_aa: CASSGFRSTEAFF
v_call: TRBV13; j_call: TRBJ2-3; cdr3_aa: CASNQLAGGPDTQYF
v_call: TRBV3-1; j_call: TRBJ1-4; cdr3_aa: CASSQGDAANEKLFF
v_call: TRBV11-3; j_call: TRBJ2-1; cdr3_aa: CASSQGSKQFF
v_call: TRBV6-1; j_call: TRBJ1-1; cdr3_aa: CASSELVGTFF
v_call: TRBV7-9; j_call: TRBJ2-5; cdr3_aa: CASSPLSGDAPQETQYF
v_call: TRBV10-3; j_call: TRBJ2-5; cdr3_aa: CAISATFGGGRQETQYF
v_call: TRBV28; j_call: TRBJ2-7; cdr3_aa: CASMGASGNSYEQYF
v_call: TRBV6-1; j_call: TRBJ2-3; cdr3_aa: CASKRELGTDTQYF
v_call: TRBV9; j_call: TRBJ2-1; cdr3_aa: CASSVVLAGDEQFF
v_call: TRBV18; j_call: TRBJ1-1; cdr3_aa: CASSQTGNTEAFF
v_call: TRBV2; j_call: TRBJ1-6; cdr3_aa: CASIGEQGISPLHF
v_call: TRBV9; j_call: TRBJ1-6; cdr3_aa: CASSGGQGSYNSPLHF
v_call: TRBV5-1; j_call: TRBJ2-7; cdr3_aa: CASSLVPRSPYEQYF
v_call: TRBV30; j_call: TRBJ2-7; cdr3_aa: CAWGGDREYEQYF
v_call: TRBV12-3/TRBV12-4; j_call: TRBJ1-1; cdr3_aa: CASSPRGRTEAFF
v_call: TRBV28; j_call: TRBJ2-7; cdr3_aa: CASIPSGPGLYEQYF
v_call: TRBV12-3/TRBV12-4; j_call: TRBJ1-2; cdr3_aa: CASSLAGTSSGYTF
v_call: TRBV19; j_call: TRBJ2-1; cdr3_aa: CASSMLGDRFCNEQFF
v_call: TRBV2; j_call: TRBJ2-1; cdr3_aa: CASSAGTVYNEQFF
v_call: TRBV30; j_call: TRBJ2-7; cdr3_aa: CAWSVPRRQGAHEQYF
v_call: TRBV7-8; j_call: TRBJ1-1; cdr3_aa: CASSLNRDILTEAFF
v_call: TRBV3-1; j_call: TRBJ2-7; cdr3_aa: CASRQGGGEQYF
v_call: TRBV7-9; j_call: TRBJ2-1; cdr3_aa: CASSSPDRGLYNEQFF
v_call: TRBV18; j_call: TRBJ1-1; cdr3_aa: CASSPVYSEAFF
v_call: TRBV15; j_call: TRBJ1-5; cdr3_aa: CATSSRGRDTLLGGNQPQHF
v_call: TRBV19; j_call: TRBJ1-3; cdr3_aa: CASSGYSGNTIYF
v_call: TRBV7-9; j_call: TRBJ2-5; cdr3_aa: CASSLDRGSKTQYF